This T cell receptor beta chain was retrieved from a study of cytomegalovirus exposure and HLA in healthy donors. Study summary: An early data release held tens of millions of unique TCRs from HLA-typed donors. General observations from the study: In vitro experiments confirmed that a few CMV-associated chains were specific for CMV antigens. For most TCR beta V segments, an earlier analysis put the productive rate at about 87% or about 30% of the time.

A multiplex PCR was run with 60 Vbeta primers and 13 Jbeta primers. Repertoires were generated with immunoSEQ multiplex PCR, while TCRdb's copy carries only in-frame clones and drops some. The sample shows over 60,000 clones, about 68% of them seen only once. On this clone: Its matching antigen is unknown.

The CDR3 runs to 17 residues. This sequence joins TRBV7-5 and TRBJ1-5. TRBV7-5 is listed as a pseudogene. This TCR was sampled from a woman aged 25 to 45 in good health and CMV-seropositive. What was sequenced was PBMCs. The CDR3 DNA sequence: TGTGCCAGAAGCCCGGCCGGGAAGACTTATAGCAATCAGCCCCAGCATTTT. Protein sequence: CARSPAGKTYSNQPQHF.